This TCR beta chain is from a study of T cells in localized non-small cell lung cancer. Profiled with immunoSEQ multiplex PCR; TCRdb holds only in-frame clones, not every one. This sample has a few thousand clones, with more than 25% found just once. The V gene's germline CDR1 is SGHRS and CDR2 YFSETQ. V lost 4 bases, J lost 5 bases, and 10 bases stayed unmatched. The length of the CDR3 is 16 residues. The clonotype was recovered from a man between 35 and 75 years old with stage III lung adenocarcinoma. This chain uses TRBV5-1 with TRBJ2-1; TRBD1 agrees at 9 bases. The input for sequencing was normal lung tissue next to the tumor, taken before any cancer treatment. CDR3 nucleotide sequence: TGCGCCAGCAGCCCATCCGGGACAGGGATAAACAATGAGCAGTTCTTC. Its translation: CASSPSGTGINNEQFF.